One TCR beta chain is described in this entry. The germline V and J ends were trimmed by 4 bases and 7 bases, with 13 bases remaining between them. Germline assignment: CDR1 SGHNT and CDR2 YENEEA. The CDR3 is 13 residues long. These data originate in a study of blood T cell repertoires in COVID-19. Categorization into cohorts depended on clinical history that participants reported. Measured with immunoSEQ multiplex PCR; TCRdb has only the in-frame clones, and not every one. Of 310,000 or so clones in the sample, around 90% were seen once. Sequencing was performed on PBMCs or T cells enriched from blood (not recorded which). V usage is TRBV11-3 and J usage is TRBJ1-2; a possible D gene is TRBD1 (6 bases). The origin of this receptor is a young woman who had recovered from COVID-19. For the CDR3, the DNA is TGTGCCAGCAGCTCCGAGGGGGGGCTTGGCTACACCTTC. This codes for CASSSEGGLGYTF.